The present TCR beta chain was sequenced within a study of T cells in Graves' hyperthyroidism and ophthalmopathy. The authors obtained PBMCs from roughly 10 ml of fresh peripheral blood. Trimming removed 6 bases at V and 7 bases at J, with 15 bases between. CDR3 size: 13 residues. Per germline, CDR1 LGHNT and CDR2 FRNRAP. TCR beta CDR3 regions were amplified from RNA. During a first-round RT-PCR of the TCR CDR3, the HTBI primer set was used. A single record per CDR3 protein comes from TCRdb applying MiXCR to the multiplex PCR reads. This repertoire shows roughly 300,000 distinct CDR3 sequences, around 20% found once; its top ten account for roughly 52%.

The gene calls are TRBV12-5 and TRBJ1-1, with D perhaps TRBD1 (6 bases). The specimen was blood. The receptor's source is a woman aged 45 to 65 with Graves' hyperthyroidism. CDR3 residues: CASGSTDRHEAFF. CDR3 nucleotide sequence: TGTGCTAGTGGCTCGACGGACAGACATGAAGCTTTCTTT.